This entry describes one T cell receptor (beta chain). Antigen: not known. These data belong to a study of cytomegalovirus exposure and HLA in healthy donors. The PCR was carried out with 60 Vbeta primers and 13 Jbeta primers. TCRdb keeps only in-frame clones here, not all; method: immunoSEQ multiplex PCR. The sample records some 140,000 clones, about three quarters being singletons. Overall study findings and caveats: Cytomegalovirus association was listed for approximately 160 TCR beta chains. When the data were analyzed later, several of the most significant clusters appeared to be linked to common viral pathogens.

Germline-derived CDR1 and CDR2 are SGHTA and FQGNSA. V lost 3 bases and J lost 5; bases outside the gene matches: 15. This CDR3 contains 18 residues. The clonotype comes from a woman aged 40 to 50 in good health and CMV-seronegative. The chain joins TRBV7-2 to TRBJ2-5, with 10 bases fitting TRBD1. Input material: PBMCs. This chain's CDR3 is CASSLMGQGLGRRETQYF. DNA of the CDR3: TGTGCCAGCAGCTTGATGGGACAGGGGTTGGGAAGGCGTGAGACCCAGTACTTC.